The 10 T cell receptor beta chains below all came from one sample that was sequenced in a study of blood T cell repertoires in COVID-19. The repertoire was sequenced with immunoSEQ multiplex PCR; TCRdb's copy has only in-frame clones and lacks some. The sample includes around 60,000 clones, about four fifths of them seen just once. What was sequenced was peripheral blood. All receptors derive from a human donor in a cohort sampled during active COVID-19.

This chain joins TRBV14 and TRBJ2-2; weak D call: TRBD2 (5 bases). This CDR3 is 15 amino acids long. Trimming cost V 1 base and J 4 bases, with 10 bases left between them. From germline, CDR1 is SGHDN and CDR2 FVKESK. The CDR3 spells CASSQALGSTGELFF. The CDR3, as DNA: TGTGCCAGCAGCCAAGCGTTGGGGAGCACCGGGGAGCTGTTTTTT.

V gene TRBV19 combines with J gene TRBJ1-1; D remains ambiguous. CDR1 and CDR2 (germline): LNHDA, SQIVND (reference sequence). The CDR3 is 16 residues long. V was trimmed by 0 bases and J by 4 bases, leaving 15 bases between them. CDR3 DNA: TGTGCCAGTAGTATAGACCCCCGGGAAGGGCGCACTGAAGCTTTCTTT. This gives the protein CASSIDPREGRTEAFF.

This chain links TRBV3-1 (or the pseudogene TRBV3-2) with TRBJ1-3, with D perhaps TRBD1 (6 bases). V gave up 3 bases and J gave up 2 bases, with 11 bases separating them. Germline values: CDR1 LGHDT, CDR2 YNNKEL (reference sequence). The CDR3 runs to 15 residues. The CDR3 region is CASSQGGGPGNTIYF. In DNA form, the CDR3 reads TGTGCCAGCAGCCAGGGGGGGGGCCCTGGAAACACCATATATTTT.

The J gene is TRBJ2-5, the V gene TRBV5-1, with TRBD2 matching 8 bases. Germline V gene sequence: CDR1 SGHRS, CDR2 YFSETQ. The CDR3 spans 14 residues. V lost 4 bases to trimming and J lost 5 bases; unmatched junction nucleotides: 7. This CDR3 is CASSPGVAGETQYF. CDR3 sequence (DNA): TGCGCCAGCAGCCCTGGAGTAGCGGGGGAGACCCAGTACTTC.

The chain combines TRBV3-1 (or the pseudogene TRBV3-2) with TRBJ1-6; D not resolved. Germline V gene lookup returns CDR1 LGHDT and CDR2 YNNKEL (reference sequence). This CDR3 region has 15 residues. Trimming cost V 1 base and J 9 bases, with 13 bases left between them. CDR3 protein: CASSQVGYLGSPLHF. As DNA, the CDR3 is TGTGCCAGCAGCCAAGTCGGTTATCTAGGTTCACCCCTCCACTTT.

The gene calls are TRBV6-5 and TRBJ1-5; 7 positions match TRBD1. Germline V gene sequence: CDR1 MNHEY, CDR2 SVGAGI. V lost 8 bases to trimming and J lost 4 bases; unmatched junction nucleotides: 5. This CDR3 is 13 amino acids long. The CDR3 sequence: CASSGQQNQPQHF. CDR3 nucleotide sequence: TGTGCCAGCTCGGGACAGCAGAATCAGCCCCAGCATTTT.

The chain joins TRBV25-1 to TRBJ1-2; a weak D match, TRBD1 (5 bases). V was trimmed by 2 bases and J by 4 bases, leaving 8 bases between them. CDR1 is MGHDK and CDR2 is SYGVNS in the germline V gene. CDR3 length: 13 residues. CDR3 loop: CASSEQGGYGYTF. Here the CDR3 DNA reads TGTGCCAGCAGTGAACAGGGTGGCTATGGCTACACCTTC.

V and J are TRBV27 and TRBJ2-7; 10 bases map to TRBD2. The junction had 5 bases not matched to a gene; V was cut back by 6 bases and J by 3 bases. The CDR3 extends over 14 amino acids. CDR1 MNHEY and CDR2 SMNVEV come from the germline V gene (reference sequence). The CDR3, as DNA: TGTGCCAGCAGAACACTAGCGGGAATCTACGAGCAGTACTTC. Encoded protein: CASRTLAGIYEQYF.

V usage is TRBV6-1 and J usage is TRBJ2-7; 7 bases line up with TRBD2. This CDR3 is built from 14 residues. Germline CDR1 MNHNS, CDR2 SASEGT. The ends lost 0 bases at V and 6 bases at J; junction bases unmatched: 5. The CDR3 protein is CASSEASSGGEQYF. The CDR3 bases are TGTGCCAGCAGTGAAGCATCTTCGGGGGGCGAGCAGTACTTC.

The J gene is TRBJ2-6, the V gene TRBV3-1 (or the pseudogene TRBV3-2); D is ambiguous. This CDR3 region has 13 residues. CDR1 and CDR2 from the germline V gene are LGHDT and YNNKEL (reference sequence). With 5 bases removed from V and 4 bases from J, the gap between germline ends came to 6 bases. CDR3 in amino acids: CASSSFGANVLTF. CDR3 DNA sequence: TGTGCCAGCAGCTCTTTCGGGGCCAACGTCCTGACTTTC.